The text below deals with one T cell receptor (beta chain). The data belong to a study of control samples from healthy donors and cancer patients. V lost 5 bases and J 0 bases, leaving 11 bases between the germline ends. Germline lookup yields CDR1 SEHNR and CDR2 FQNEAQ (reference sequence). This CDR3 is built from 15 residues. The method was immunoSEQ multiplex PCR; TCRdb's version includes in-frame clones alone and lacks a portion of them. The profile shows roughly 50,000 clones, 90% to 95% of them singletons. The sample consisted of blood. The J gene is TRBJ1-3, the V gene TRBV7-9; possibly TRBD1 for D (5 bases). The clonotype was recovered from a man aged 25-45 years in good health. For the CDR3, the DNA is TGTGCCAGCAGCCTGGGACGGGACTCTGGAAACACCATATATTTT. This sequence encodes CASSLGRDSGNTIYF.